This entry describes one TCR beta chain. Per germline, CDR1 SGHRS and CDR2 YFSETQ. The CDR3 contains 15 residues. V shed 3 bases, J shed 3 bases, and the junction held 8 bases outside the gene matches. Under the authors' procedure: By means of reference gene primer amplification, nucleated cell counts were estimated. Method: immunoSEQ multiplex PCR; TCRdb's copy keeps in-frame clones and lacks some. V and J calls and clone size are given by that table; D and trimming were obtained from the DNA. The table lists approximately 190,000 clones, 80% to 85% of them singletons, with about 3.3% in the top ten. This sample was included in a study of blood T cell repertoires in COVID-19. About the study: Samples of COVID-19 (acute and convalescent) were obtained from the United States, Italy and Spain. Nucleic acid was either cDNA or gDNA, and it came from T cells, B-cell-depleted T cells, or PBMCs.

Participants were placed into cohorts based on the clinical history they reported. This clonotype was obtained from a woman aged 25 to 45 who had been exposed to COVID-19. Sequenced: PBMCs or T cells enriched from blood (not recorded which). The chain couples TRBV5-1 to TRBJ2-7, with 8 positions matching TRBD1. CDR3 in amino acids: CASSSLSGQDYEQYF. The CDR3 region has the DNA TGCGCCAGCAGCTCCCTATCGGGACAGGACTACGAGCAGTACTTC.